The next 25 T cell receptor beta chains were all read from a single sample in a study. Cells sorted as Tregs were CD4+, CD25+ and CD127-/low. From the 5' RACE reads, TCRdb called clonotypes with MiXCR, one entry per CDR3 protein. The sample lists about 43,000 distinct CDR3 sequences, approximately 23% occurring once. The source material was Tregs sorted from a lymph node. The receptors were gathered from a female donor with breast cancer.

This clonotype was counted between two and nine times. This chain links TRBV7-3 with TRBJ2-2; D call uncertain. With 2 bases removed from V and 8 bases from J, the gap between germline ends came to 15 bases. Germline-derived CDR1 and CDR2 are SGHTA and FQGTGA. The length of the CDR3 is 15 residues. This chain's CDR3 is CASSLSGSFRGELFF. The DNA of the CDR3 is TGTGCCAGCAGCTTATCGGGCTCCTTCCGGGGGGAGCTGTTTTTT.

This clonotype was detected many times. V usage is TRBV6-5 and J usage is TRBJ2-1, with 14 bases lining up with TRBD2. Germline V CDR1 and CDR2: MNHEY, SVGAGI. Losses at the gene ends were 0 bases for V and 7 bases for J; bases not matched to a gene: 8. This CDR3 is 18 amino acids long. The CDR3 nucleotides read TGTGCCAGCAGTTACTCGTGGGATGGGACTAGCGGGAGAAATGAGCAGTTCTTC. Protein sequence: CASSYSWDGTSGRNEQFF.

This clonotype was recorded a few times. The CDR3 DNA reads TGTGCCAGCAGCAGAATTAACGAACTAGCGGACTCACGGGATACGCAGTATTTT. Residues: CASSRINELADSRDTQYF. The J gene is TRBJ2-3, the V gene TRBV27; 8 nucleotides agree with TRBD2. Germline CDR1 is MNHEY and CDR2 is SMNVEV (reference sequence). The CDR3 totals 18 residues. Unmatched junction bases numbered 20, after V lost 6 bases and J lost 6 bases.

By frequency in the sample, this clonotype is medium-sized. The rearrangement uses TRBV6-6 and TRBJ1-5, with TRBD1 identical over 7 bases. The CDR3 has 19 residues. Germline V gene data show CDR1 as MNHNY and CDR2 as SVGAGI (reference sequence). V lost 0 bases and J lost 5; bases outside the gene matches: 16. In DNA, the CDR3 is TGTGCCAGCAGTTACTCGTTACCCTATCGGGACAGATTATATCAGCCCCAGCATTTT. Translated: CASSYSLPYRDRLYQPQHF.

The V and J genes are TRBV12-3 or TRBV12-4 and TRBJ1-6, with TRBD1 as a possible D gene (5 bases). Deletions cut 6 bases from V and 5 bases from J, with 14 bases between. The CDR3 loop spans 15 amino acids. The CDR3 is CASRARDGDNSPLHF. The CDR3 coding sequence is TGTGCCAGCAGAGCCCGGGACGGAGATAATTCACCCCTCCACTTT.

This clonotype came up many times. The chain is built from TRBV5-5 and TRBJ2-1; no clear D. The V end lost 4 bases, the J end lost 7 bases, and 12 bases lay between the germline ends. The CDR3 contains 13 residues. Germline V gene lookup returns CDR1 SGHKS and CDR2 YYEKEE (reference sequence). The CDR3 sequence is CASSRGRPNEQFF. The DNA for the CDR3 is TGTGCCAGCAGCCGAGGACGGCCAAATGAGCAGTTCTTC.

Concerning this clonotype itself: This CDR3 fails to terminate in the conserved phenylalanine or tryptophan, so it likely reflects a read error. This rearrangement joins TRBV28 to TRBJ2-1, with TRBD2 matching over 12 bases. The CDR3 is made up of 16 amino acids. The junction had 4 bases not matched to a gene; V was cut back by 5 bases and J by 2 bases. Germline CDR1 MDHEN, CDR2 SYDVKM. CDR3 nucleotides: TGTGCCAGCAGTCCGGGACTAGCGGGTCCCTACAATGAGCAGTTCTCC. It codes for CASSPGLAGPYNEQFS.

This clonotype was seen ten or more times. This chain uses TRBV4-1 with TRBJ1-5; no reliable D call. Germline V gives CDR1 MGHRA, CDR2 YSYEKL. V shed 0 bases and J shed 1 base, with 16 bases lying between them. The CDR3 is 18 amino acids. The CDR3 nucleotides read TGCGCCAGCAGCCAAGATCTTGGGTTCTTTGACAGCAATCAGCCCCAGCATTTT. It translates to CASSQDLGFFDSNQPQHF.

On this clonotype: This may stem from a read error, because a much larger clone lies one nucleotide away. Here the CDR3 omits its conserved ending phenylalanine or tryptophan, so a read error is the likely source. The chain carries TRBV28 and TRBJ1-1, with 7 bases lining up with TRBD1. V trimming: 2 bases; J trimming: 6 bases; junction bases outside the gene matches: 12. CDR1 and CDR2 from the germline V gene are MDHEN and SYDVKM. The CDR3 runs to 16 residues. The CDR3 sequence: CASSLETGKGSAEAFS. CDR3 bases: TGTGCCAGCAGTTTAGAGACAGGGAAGGGAAGCGCTGAAGCTTTCTCT.

This clonotype has at least ten counts. The rearrangement joins TRBV9 to TRBJ2-1, with 8 bases lining up with TRBD1. The CDR3 has 13 residues. V gave up 6 bases and J gave up 5 bases; unmatched junction bases: 4. Per germline, CDR1 SGDLS and CDR2 YYNGEE. The CDR3 reads CASNPTGDNEQFF. The CDR3 coding sequence is TGTGCCAGCAACCCGACAGGGGACAATGAGCAGTTCTTC.

The V and J genes are TRBV27 and TRBJ1-1; D gene unclear. V lost 4 bases to trimming and J lost 1 base, with 7 bases between them. CDR1 is MNHEY and CDR2 is SMNVEV in the germline V gene (reference sequence). The CDR3 totals 13 residues. DNA of the CDR3: TGTGCCAGCAGTTCGTGGACGAACACTGAAGCTTTCTTT. Protein sequence: CASSSWTNTEAFF.

This clonotype was found many times. V gene TRBV29-1 combines with J gene TRBJ1-2, with unresolved D. V was clipped by 1 base and J by 5 bases, with 8 bases between them. Germline CDR1 SQVTM, CDR2 ANQGSEA. CDR3 length: 12 amino acids. The CDR3 spells CSVEVSAYGYTF. CDR3 bases: TGCAGCGTTGAAGTATCGGCGTATGGCTACACCTTC.

In its sample, this clonotype was seen many times. CDR3 amino acids: CASDLAGNHEQYF. DNA for the CDR3: TGTGCCAGCGATTTAGCGGGTAACCACGAGCAGTACTTC. The chain couples TRBV7-9 to TRBJ2-7; 7 bases are a match to TRBD2. V was pared by 8 bases and J by 5 bases, with 9 bases of the junction left unmatched. The CDR3 is made up of 13 amino acids. Per the germline V gene, CDR1 is SEHNR and CDR2 is FQNEAQ (reference sequence).

The chain links TRBV28 to TRBJ1-2; D possibly corresponds to TRBD1 (5 bases). Trimming took off 10 bases at V and 5 bases at J, with 14 bases between the two ends. This CDR3 contains 12 residues. The germline V gene has CDR1 MDHEN and CDR2 SYDVKM. For the CDR3, the DNA is TGTGCCACCTCTTATGGGGGTTATGGCTACACCTTC. Translating gives CATSYGGYGYTF.

A single count supports this clonotype. Here the CDR3 reads CASSSPSGGGRGQPQHF. DNA for the CDR3: TGTGCCAGCAGTTCGCCCTCAGGGGGCGGAAGGGGTCAGCCCCAGCATTTT. The rearrangement links TRBV28 to TRBJ1-5, with 8 bases lining up with TRBD1. The germline V gene has CDR1 MDHEN and CDR2 SYDVKM. Trimming took 4 bases from V and 6 from J; bases not matched to a gene: 14. This CDR3 region has 17 residues.

In this sample, this clonotype turned up many times. V usage is TRBV7-9 and J usage is TRBJ2-5; D tentatively fits TRBD1 or TRBD2 (6 bases each). Trimming took 5 bases from V and 4 from J, leaving 14 bases between them. This CDR3 spans 14 amino acids. Germline V lookup: CDR1 SEHNR, CDR2 FQNEAQ (reference sequence). The CDR3 DNA follows: TGTGCCAGCAGCCTACAGGGAGGTCCAGAGACCCAGTACTTC. Protein product: CASSLQGGPETQYF.

The CDR3 region has the DNA TGTGCCAGCAGTGAAGATTTAGGAGCGGGAGTTGGGGAGCAGTACTTC. Translating it yields CASSEDLGAGVGEQYF. The V call is TRBV2, the J call TRBJ2-7; 8 positions match TRBD2. This CDR3 comprises 16 residues. The trim removed 1 base at V and 7 bases at J, leaving 12 bases unmatched. Germline CDR1 is SNHLY and CDR2 is FYNNEI.

This chain uses TRBV5-4 with TRBJ2-7, with TRBD2 matching 13 bases. Germline V CDR1 and CDR2: SGHNT, YYREEE (reference sequence). V gave up 4 bases and J gave up 4 bases; unmatched junction bases: 5. The CDR3 sequence is 15 residues long. The CDR3 coding sequence is TGTGCCAGCAGCCTGGGGACTAGCGGGAATTACGAGCAGTACTTC. Protein product: CASSLGTSGNYEQYF.

This clonotype was found many times. The V call is TRBV5-1, the J call TRBJ2-1; 11 positions agree with TRBD2. V was clipped by 4 bases and J by 2 bases; unmatched bases: 8. The germline V gene encodes CDR1 SGHRS and CDR2 YFSETQ. The length of the CDR3 is 17 residues. The CDR3 DNA sequence: TGCGCCAGCAGCAAAACCCCGGGACTAGCGGCCTACAATGAGCAGTTCTTC. Protein sequence: CASSKTPGLAAYNEQFF.

This clonotype was detected a few times. This chain connects TRBV18 to TRBJ1-2; D gene ambiguous. V was clipped by 0 bases and J by 4 bases, with 18 bases between them. This CDR3 spans 17 amino acids. Germline V gives CDR1 KGHSH, CDR2 LQKENI. In nucleotides, the CDR3 is TGTGCCAGCTCACCACCGAAAATCATACCCCCTCGCTATGGCTACACCTTC. Translation gives CASSPPKIIPPRYGYTF. Full variable domain (rest looked up from reference TRBV18 and TRBJ1-2): NAGVMQNPRHLVRRRGQEARLRCSPMKGHSHVYWYRQLPEEGLKFMVYLQKENIIDESGMPKERFSAEFPKEGPSILRIQQVVRGDSAAYFCASSPPKIIPPRYGYTFGSGTRLTVV.

There are a few counts of this clonotype. The chain uses TRBV7-6 and TRBJ2-1, with TRBD2 matching 11 bases. J lost 4 bases, V lost 2 bases, and 4 bases had no gene match. This CDR3 spans 16 amino acids. Germline values: CDR1 SGHVS, CDR2 FNYEAQ. The CDR3 DNA sequence: TGTGCCAGCAGCTTACTAGCGGGAGGACGGTACAATGAGCAGTTCTTC. Amino acid sequence: CASSLLAGGRYNEQFF.

The chain has TRBV11-2 and TRBJ2-3; 7 bases map to TRBD2. Losses at the gene ends were 5 bases for V and 4 bases for J; bases not matched to a gene: 6. The CDR3 is 14 residues long. Germline CDR1 and CDR2: SGHAT and FQNNGV. The CDR3 DNA is TGTGCCAGCAGCACCGCCCGGGGGGCAGATACGCAGTATTTT. This sequence encodes CASSTARGADTQYF.

This clonotype was detected many times. The chain links TRBV7-3 to TRBJ2-1; 14 nucleotides align to TRBD2. The germline V gene has CDR1 SGHTA and CDR2 FQGTGA. Unmatched junction bases numbered 4, after V lost 6 bases and J lost 9 bases. The CDR3 contains 14 residues. The CDR3: CASRGTSGGGEQFF. The CDR3 nucleotides read TGTGCCAGCAGGGGGACTAGCGGGGGTGGTGAGCAGTTCTTC.

Notes on this clonotype: Given the absence of the conserved phenylalanine or tryptophan at the CDR3 end, a read error is likely. The genes are TRBV29-1 and TRBJ1-1; the match to TRBD1 covers 9 bases. Germline loops: CDR1 SQVTM, CDR2 ANQGSEA. The CDR3 loop spans 10 amino acids. The trim removed 6 bases at V and 11 bases at J, leaving 4 bases unmatched. CDR3 bases: TGCAGCGTGGGACAGGGCCCGGCTTTCCTT. Translating it yields CSVGQGPAFL.

Comment on this clonotype: A clone one base away is much larger, so this may be a read error. The chain employs TRBV7-2 and TRBJ2-1; a weak D match, TRBD2 (5 bases). This CDR3 region has 13 residues. Trimming took 3 bases from V and 10 from J, leaving 13 bases between them. From germline, CDR1 is SGHTA and CDR2 FQGNSA. CDR3 nucleotides: TGTACCAGCAGCTTTACCGGGAATAACGAGCAGTTCTTC. This translates into CTSSFTGNNEQFF.